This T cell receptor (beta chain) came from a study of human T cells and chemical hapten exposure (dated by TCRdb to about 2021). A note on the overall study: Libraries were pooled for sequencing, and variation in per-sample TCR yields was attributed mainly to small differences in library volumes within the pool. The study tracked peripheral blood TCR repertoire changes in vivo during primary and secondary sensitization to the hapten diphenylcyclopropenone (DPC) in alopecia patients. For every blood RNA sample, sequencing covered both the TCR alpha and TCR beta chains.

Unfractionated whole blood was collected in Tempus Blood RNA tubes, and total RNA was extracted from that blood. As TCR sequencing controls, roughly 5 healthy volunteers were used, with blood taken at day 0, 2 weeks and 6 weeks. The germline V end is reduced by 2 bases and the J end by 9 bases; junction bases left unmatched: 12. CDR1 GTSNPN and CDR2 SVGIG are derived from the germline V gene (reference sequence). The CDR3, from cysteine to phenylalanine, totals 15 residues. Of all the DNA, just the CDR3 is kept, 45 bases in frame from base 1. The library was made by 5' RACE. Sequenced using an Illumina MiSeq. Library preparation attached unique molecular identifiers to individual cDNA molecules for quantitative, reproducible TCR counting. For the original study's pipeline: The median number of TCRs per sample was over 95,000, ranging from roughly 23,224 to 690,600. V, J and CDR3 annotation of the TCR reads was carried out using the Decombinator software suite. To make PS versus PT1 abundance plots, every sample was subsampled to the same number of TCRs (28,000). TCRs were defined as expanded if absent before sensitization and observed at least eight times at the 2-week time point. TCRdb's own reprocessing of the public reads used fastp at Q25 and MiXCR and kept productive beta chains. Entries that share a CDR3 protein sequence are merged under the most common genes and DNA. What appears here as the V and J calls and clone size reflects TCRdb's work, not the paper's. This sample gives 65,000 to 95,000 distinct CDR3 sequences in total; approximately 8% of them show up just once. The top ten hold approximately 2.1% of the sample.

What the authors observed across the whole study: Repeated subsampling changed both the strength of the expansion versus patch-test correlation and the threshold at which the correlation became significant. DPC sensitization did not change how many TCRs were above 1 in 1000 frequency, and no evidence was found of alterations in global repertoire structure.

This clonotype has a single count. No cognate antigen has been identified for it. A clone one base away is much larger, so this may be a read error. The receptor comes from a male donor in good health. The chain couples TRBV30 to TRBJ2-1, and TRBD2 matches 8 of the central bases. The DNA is TGTGCCTGGAGTCTAATCCCGAATAGCGGGACTGAGCAGTTCTTC. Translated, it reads CAWSLIPNSGTEQFF.